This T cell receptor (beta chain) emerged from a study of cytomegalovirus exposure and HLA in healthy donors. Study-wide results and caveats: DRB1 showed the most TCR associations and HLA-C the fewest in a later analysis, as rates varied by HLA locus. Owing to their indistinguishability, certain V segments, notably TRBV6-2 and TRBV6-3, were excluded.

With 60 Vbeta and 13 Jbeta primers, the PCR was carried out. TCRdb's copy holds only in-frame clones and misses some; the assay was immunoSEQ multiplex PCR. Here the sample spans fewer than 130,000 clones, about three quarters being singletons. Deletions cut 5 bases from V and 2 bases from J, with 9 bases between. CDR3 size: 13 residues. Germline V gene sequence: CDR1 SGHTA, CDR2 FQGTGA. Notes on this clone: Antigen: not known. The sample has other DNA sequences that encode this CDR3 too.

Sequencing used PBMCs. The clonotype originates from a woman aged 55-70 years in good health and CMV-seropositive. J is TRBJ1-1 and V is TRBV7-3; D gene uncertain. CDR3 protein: CASSLNSNTEAFF. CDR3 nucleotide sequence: TGTGCCAGCAGCCTCAACAGCAACACTGAAGCTTTCTTT.